This passage covers 4 T cell receptor beta chains from one sample sequenced in a study of control samples from healthy donors and cancer patients. Profiling relied on immunoSEQ multiplex PCR, and the TCRdb table lists in-frame clones only, not all of them. Of about 410,000 clones in the sample, around 90% are singletons; the top ten hold 5.5% to 7.5%. Input material: PBMCs. These receptors came from a middle-aged man with head and neck cancer.

This clone was counted ten times or more. This sequence joins TRBV10-2 and TRBJ2-7, with D perhaps TRBD1 (6 bases). This CDR3 spans 12 amino acids. Germline-derived CDR1 and CDR2 are WSHSY and SAAADI. V lost 4 bases to trimming and J lost 4 bases, with 8 bases between them. The CDR3 protein is CASSGTEYEQYF. The CDR3 region has the DNA TGCGCCAGCAGTGGGACAGAATACGAGCAGTACTTC.

This rearrangement joins TRBV28 to TRBJ1-3; a weak D match, TRBD1 (6 bases). Trimming took off 3 bases at V and 1 base at J, with 19 bases between the two ends. The CDR3 extends over 18 amino acids. CDR1 and CDR2 from the germline V gene are MDHEN and SYDVKM. The CDR3 nucleotides read TGTGCCAGCAGTTTTTTGGGATTCCAGGGGAAGTCTGGAAACACCATATATTTT. It encodes CASSFLGFQGKSGNTIYF.

The rearrangement links TRBV7-2 to TRBJ2-3; 8 bases line up with TRBD2. J gave up 1 base and V 3 bases, and 6 bases lay outside the gene matches. This CDR3 is 16 amino acids long. Germline V CDR1 and CDR2: SGHTA, FQGNSA. The CDR3 DNA sequence: TGTGCCAGCAGCTTTGCATCGCGGGGGGGCACAGATACGCAGTATTTT. Translation gives CASSFASRGGTDTQYF.

This clone was seen once. This rearrangement joins TRBV6-2 or TRBV6-3 to TRBJ2-7, with TRBD2 matching over 13 bases. Germline CDR1 reads MNHEY; CDR2 reads SVGEGT. The CDR3 is 20 amino acids. J gave up 3 bases and V 2 bases, and 16 bases lay outside the gene matches. The CDR3, as DNA: TGTGCCAGCAGTTACAGGGTGCCGGGACTAGCGGGATCCCCCCTCTACGAGCAGTACTTC. Its translation: CASSYRVPGLAGSPLYEQYF.